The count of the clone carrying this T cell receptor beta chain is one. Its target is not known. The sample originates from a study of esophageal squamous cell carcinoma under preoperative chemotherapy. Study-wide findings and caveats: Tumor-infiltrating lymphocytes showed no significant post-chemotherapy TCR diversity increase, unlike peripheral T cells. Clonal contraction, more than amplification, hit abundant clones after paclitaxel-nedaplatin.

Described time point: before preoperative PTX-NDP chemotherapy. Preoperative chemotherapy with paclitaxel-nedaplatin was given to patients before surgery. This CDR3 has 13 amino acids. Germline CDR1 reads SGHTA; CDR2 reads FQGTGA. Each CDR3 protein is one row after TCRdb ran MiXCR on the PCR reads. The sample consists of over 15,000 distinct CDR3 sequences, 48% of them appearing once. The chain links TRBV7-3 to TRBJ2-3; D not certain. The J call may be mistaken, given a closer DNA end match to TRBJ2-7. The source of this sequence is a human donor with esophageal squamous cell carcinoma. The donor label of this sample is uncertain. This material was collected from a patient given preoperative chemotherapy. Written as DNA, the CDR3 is TGTGCCACGGGCCCAGAAGACAAAGACACGCAGTACTTC. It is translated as CATGPEDKDTQYF.